The 7 T cell receptor beta chains in this list originate from one sample, sequenced in a study of CD8 T cells in Susac syndrome. Random hexamers primed reverse transcription of about 0.45 to 1 ug RNA. MiXCR, applied by TCRdb to the immunoSEQ multiplex PCR reads, yields one record per CDR3 protein. Of a few hundred thousand distinct CDR3 sequences listed, just under 95% are singletons. Specimen: CD4+ T cells from PBMCs. These receptors were taken from a human donor with multiple sclerosis.

The chain recombines TRBV15 with TRBJ2-5; D gene uncertain. The CDR3 consists of 13 residues. CDR1 LNHNV and CDR2 YYDKDF come from the germline V gene (reference sequence). The ends were cut back, 0 bases at V and 6 bases at J, with 8 bases in the middle. CDR3 loop: CATSRDPMQTQYF. CDR3 bases: TGTGCCACCAGCAGAGACCCAATGCAGACCCAGTACTTC.

This chain uses TRBV5-1 with TRBJ1-4; D gene ambiguous. The CDR3 covers 14 residues. Per the germline V gene, CDR1 is SGHRS and CDR2 is YFSETQ. The V gene lost 0 bases and the J gene lost 4 bases, with 7 bases spanning the gap. The CDR3 nucleotides are TGCGCCAGCAGCTTGGCGGGAAGTAATGAAAAACTGTTTTTT. It is translated as CASSLAGSNEKLFF.

This sequence joins TRBV30 and TRBJ1-5; 8 bases are a match to TRBD1. This CDR3 region has 15 residues. Germline CDR1 reads GTSNPN; CDR2 reads SVGIG (reference sequence). V shed 0 bases and J 5 bases; nucleotides not matched to a gene: 6. CDR3 sequence (DNA): TGTGCCTGGAGTGTCAGGGGGCAGCCATATCAGCCCCAGCATTTT. Its translation: CAWSVRGQPYQPQHF.

The V gene is TRBV3-1, the J gene TRBJ1-2; weak D call: TRBD1 (5 bases). The germline CDR1 and CDR2 sequences are LGHDT and YNNKEL (reference sequence). Deletions cut 3 bases from V and 12 bases from J, with 20 bases between. The CDR3 sequence is 14 residues long. CDR3 in amino acids: CASSQGARQPLHTF. The CDR3 nucleotides read TGTGCCAGCAGCCAGGGAGCCCGACAGCCCCTCCACACCTTC.

This clonotype was seen just once. The gene calls are TRBV25-1 and TRBJ1-2; D gene unclear. Trimming took 4 bases from V and 4 from J, leaving 7 bases between them. Germline lookup yields CDR1 MGHDK and CDR2 SYGVNS. The length of the CDR3 is 12 residues. The CDR3 DNA reads TGTGCCAGCAGTGCAACGGTCTATGGCTACACCTTC. Its protein product is CASSATVYGYTF.

The CDR3 reads CSVGVGQRDSYTF. The CDR3, as DNA: TGCAGCGTTGGGGTAGGACAGAGGGATTCCTACACCTTC. J is TRBJ1-2 and V is TRBV29-1, with D perhaps TRBD1 (6 bases). From germline, CDR1 is SQVTM and CDR2 ANQGSEA. CDR3 length: 13 residues. The V and J ends lost 4 bases and 10 bases respectively, with 19 bases between them. The whole variable domain, remainder taken from reference TRBV29-1 and TRBJ1-2, is SAVISQKPSRDICQRGTSLTIQCQVDSQVTMMFWYRQQPGQSLTLIATANQGSEATYESGFVIDKFPISRPNLTFSTLTVSNMSPEDSSIYLCSVGVGQRDSYTFGSGTRLTVV.

The V call is TRBV29-1, the J call TRBJ2-1; possibly TRBD1 for D (5 bases). The CDR3 contains 12 residues. Germline lookup yields CDR1 SQVTM and CDR2 ANQGSEA. V was pared by 4 bases and J by 5 bases, with 9 bases between. This chain's CDR3 is CSVAGNHNEQFF. The CDR3, as DNA: TGCAGCGTTGCAGGGAACCACAATGAGCAGTTCTTC.